Below are 7 T cell receptor beta chains sequenced from a single sample in a study of shared clonotypes between healthy human individuals (dated by TCRdb to 2018 to 2021). Receptor amplification or capture employed the immunoSEQ multiplex PCR assay. TCRdb carries this immuneACCESS record with in-frame sequences only. Its versions omit some clonotypes, under half of them owing to an unresolved V gene in the studies checked, with the rest unexplained. The sample contains approximately 1.5 million clones, approximately 98.5% of them found a single time. The leading ten clones occupy about 0.4% of the sample. Sequenced sample: naive CD4+ T cells sorted from blood. This specimen's cell subset or site label, per the study, means: CD45RA+ positively selected. The receptor set was obtained from a man aged 25-45 years in good health.

This chain's CDR3 is CASSVNYNEQFF. CDR3 DNA sequence: TGTGCCAGCAGTGTTAACTACAATGAGCAGTTCTTC. The gene calls are TRBV2 and TRBJ2-1; no clear D gene. Germline values: CDR1 SNHLY, CDR2 FYNNEI. The CDR3 is 12 residues long. The V end was cut by 4 bases, the J end by 3 bases, with 4 bases between.

V is TRBV19 and J is TRBJ1-5; unclear D gene. Trimming stripped 3 bases from V and 9 bases from J, with 9 bases between. The CDR3 loop spans 12 amino acids. CDR1 LNHDA and CDR2 SQIVND come from the germline V gene (reference sequence). CDR3 in DNA: TGTGCCAGTAGTATCATCGGATCGCCCCAGCATTTT. Translated, it gives CASSIIGSPQHF.

The chain recombines TRBV27 with TRBJ2-3; D uncertain. The CDR3 sequence is 14 residues long. Trimming stripped 7 bases from V and 6 bases from J, with 17 bases between. CDR1 and CDR2 from the germline V gene are MNHEY and SMNVEV (reference sequence). The CDR3 here is CASKFTSALDTQYF. In DNA, the CDR3 is TGTGCCAGCAAATTTACGTCGGCTCTTGATACGCAGTATTTT.

The V and J genes are TRBV27 and TRBJ1-5; no clear D. V lost 5 bases and J lost 4, with 6 bases in between. The germline V gene encodes CDR1 MNHEY and CDR2 SMNVEV (reference sequence). The CDR3 sequence is 12 residues long. The CDR3 here is CASSGENQPQHF. CDR3 sequence (DNA): TGTGCCAGCAGTGGAGAGAATCAGCCCCAGCATTTT.

V gene TRBV29-1 combines with J gene TRBJ1-1, with no clear D. CDR1 is SQVTM and CDR2 is ANQGSEA in the germline V gene. Trimming left V 7 bases short and J 1 base short, with 10 bases between. The CDR3 runs to 12 residues. The CDR3 here is CSAKRANTEAFF. The CDR3, as DNA: TGCAGCGCCAAGCGGGCGAACACTGAAGCTTTCTTT.

The V gene is TRBV5-1, the J gene TRBJ2-1; either TRBD1 or TRBD2 may supply D (5 bases each). The CDR3 has 17 amino acids. Germline V gene sequence: CDR1 SGHRS, CDR2 YFSETQ. The V end lost 0 bases, the J end lost 2 bases, and 15 bases lay between the germline ends. CDR3 sequence reads: CASSLAPGTGTYNEQFF. The CDR3 DNA sequence: TGCGCCAGCAGCTTGGCCCCTGGGACCGGAACCTACAATGAGCAGTTCTTC.

The J gene is TRBJ1-2, the V gene TRBV28; D is possibly TRBD1 (5 bases). The germline V gene encodes CDR1 MDHEN and CDR2 SYDVKM. V gave up 6 bases and J gave up 0 bases, with 14 bases separating them. The CDR3 covers 15 residues. The DNA for the CDR3 is TGTGCCAGCAGCGGGACGAGTGGAGCTAACTATGGCTACACCTTC. Protein: CASSGTSGANYGYTF.